What follows are 19 T cell receptor beta chains derived from one specimen sequenced in a study of cytomegalovirus exposure and HLA in healthy donors. PCR involved 60 Vbeta and 13 Jbeta primers. Data came from immunoSEQ multiplex PCR; TCRdb stores just in-frame clones and leaves some out. The sample data list about 84,000 clones. Material for sequencing was PBMCs. These receptors all stem from a man aged 50 to 59 in good health and CMV-seronegative.

The chain couples TRBV7-2 to TRBJ2-2; 7 positions match TRBD1. Germline trimming cut 1 base from V and 4 bases from J; bases unmatched to any gene: 3. The CDR3 sequence is 15 residues long. Germline loops: CDR1 SGHTA, CDR2 FQGNSA. The CDR3 loop is CASSLGNRGTGELFF. CDR3 in DNA: TGTGCCAGCAGCTTAGGGAACAGGGGCACCGGGGAGCTGTTTTTT.

V and J are TRBV15 and TRBJ1-2; maybe TRBD1 (6 bases). V was trimmed by 5 bases and J by 5 bases, leaving 18 bases between them. Germline CDR1 LNHNV, CDR2 YYDKDF (reference sequence). The length of the CDR3 is 15 residues. CDR3 DNA sequence: TGTGCCACCAGCCCTGAAGCGGGGGGCGCGTATGGCTACACCTTC. Translation: CATSPEAGGAYGYTF. Supplemented by reference TRBV15 and TRBJ1-2, the full variable domain reads DAMVIQNPRYQVTQFGKPVTLSCSQTLNHNVMYWYQQKSSQAPKLLFHYYDKDFNNEADTPDNFQSRRPNTSFCFLDIRSPGLGDTAMYLCATSPEAGGAYGYTFGSGTRLTVV.

V is TRBV5-1 and J is TRBJ1-5, with a tentative D call TRBD1 (6 bases). Trimming cost V 1 base and J 0 bases, with 11 bases left between them. Germline-derived CDR1 and CDR2 are SGHRS and YFSETQ. This CDR3 contains 16 residues. In nucleotides, the CDR3 is TGCGCCAGCAGCTTGACAGGGTTGGATAGCAATCAGCCCCAGCATTTT. The encoded protein is CASSLTGLDSNQPQHF.

The rearrangement joins TRBV10-2 to TRBJ1-1, with TRBD1 matching 8 bases. Germline CDR1 and CDR2: WSHSY and SAAADI. CDR3 size: 12 residues. Losses at the gene ends were 10 bases for V and 1 base for J; bases not matched to a gene: 2. CDR3 nucleotide sequence: TGCGCCACCGGGACAGGGAACACTGAAGCTTTCTTT. Translated, it gives CATGTGNTEAFF.

The V and J genes are TRBV7-8 and TRBJ1-1, with a weak D call TRBD1 (6 bases). Deletions cut 4 bases from V and 6 bases from J, with 9 bases between. The CDR3 totals 12 residues. The germline CDR1 and CDR2 sequences are SGHVS and FQNEAQ. The CDR3 nucleotides read TGTGCCAGCAGCTACAGGGCGGCTGAAGCTTTCTTT. Its protein is CASSYRAAEAFF. Together with reference TRBV7-8 and TRBJ1-1, the CDR3 gives the full variable domain: GAGVSQSPRYKVAKRGQDVALRCDPISGHVSLFWYQQALGQGPEFLTYFQNEAQLDKSGLPSDRFFAERPEGSVSTLKIQRTQQEDSAVYLCASSYRAAEAFFGQGTRLTVV.

The chain recombines TRBV11-2 with TRBJ2-7, with D possibly being TRBD1 (6 bases). CDR3 length: 15 residues. The V gene lost 1 base and the J gene lost 3 bases, with 13 bases spanning the gap. Germline V gives CDR1 SGHAT, CDR2 FQNNGV. CDR3 nucleotide sequence: TGTGCCAGCAGCTTAGGGCAGGGGAGAGGCTACGAGCAGTACTTC. Its protein is CASSLGQGRGYEQYF.

The chain uses TRBV7-2 and TRBJ2-7, with 9 positions matching TRBD1. In germline, CDR1 is SGHTA, CDR2 FQGNSA. CDR3 size: 16 residues. V shed 0 bases, J shed 4 bases, and the junction held 7 bases outside the gene matches. The CDR3: CASSLAGTGFGYEQYF. In nucleotides, the CDR3 is TGTGCCAGCAGCTTAGCCGGGACAGGGTTTGGTTACGAGCAGTACTTC.

The V gene is TRBV10-3, the J gene TRBJ2-7; the D is unclear. Germline CDR1 ENHRY, CDR2 SYGVKD. V was shortened by 5 bases and J by 1 base, with 12 bases between the two germline ends. This CDR3 is 14 amino acids long. CDR3: CAISLHTESYEQYF. CDR3 nucleotides: TGTGCCATCAGTCTACATACGGAGTCCTACGAGCAGTACTTC.

The V call is TRBV19, the J call TRBJ2-2; TRBD1 is a possible D gene (6 bases). The V gene lost 4 bases and the J gene lost 8 bases, with 14 bases spanning the gap. The CDR3 consists of 14 residues. CDR1 and CDR2 from the germline V gene are LNHDA and SQIVND (reference sequence). CDR3 amino acids: CASSSRQVRGELFF. CDR3 nucleotide sequence: TGTGCCAGTAGTAGCCGACAGGTTCGGGGGGAGCTGTTTTTT.

The chain is built from TRBV15 and TRBJ2-4; 8 bases fit TRBD2. Trimming at V came to 2 bases and at J to 4 bases, leaving 7 bases not matched to a gene. Germline CDR1 LNHNV, CDR2 YYDKDF (reference sequence). The CDR3 sequence is 16 residues long. The CDR3 here is CATSRRSGGTKNIQYF. The CDR3, as DNA: TGTGCCACCAGCAGAAGATCGGGGGGGACGAAAAACATTCAGTACTTC.

The rearrangement links TRBV4-3 to TRBJ2-2; D is ambiguous. CDR1 and CDR2 from the germline V gene are LGHNA and YSLEER. This CDR3 is 13 amino acids long. V lost 4 bases, J lost 5 bases, and 8 bases lay in between. This CDR3 reads CASSPTRTGELFF. In nucleotides, the CDR3 is TGCGCCAGCAGCCCTACCAGGACCGGGGAGCTGTTTTTT.

The chain carries TRBV4-1 and TRBJ1-5, with no clear D. The germline V and J ends were trimmed by 1 base and 4 bases, with 2 bases remaining between them. Germline CDR1 is MGHRA and CDR2 is YSYEKL. The CDR3 extends over 12 amino acids. CDR3 protein: CASSQANQPQHF. The CDR3 region has the DNA TGCGCCAGCAGCCAAGCAAATCAGCCCCAGCATTTT.

V gene TRBV6-5 combines with J gene TRBJ2-1; D unclear. CDR3 length: 14 residues. V dropped 4 bases and J dropped 4 bases, with 11 bases sitting between them. Germline lookup yields CDR1 MNHEY and CDR2 SVGAGI. In nucleotides, the CDR3 is TGTGCCAGCAGTTTACTCGTGAGGTACAATGAGCAGTTCTTC. It encodes CASSLLVRYNEQFF.

J is TRBJ1-4 and V is TRBV19; D remains unclear. The V gene's germline CDR1 is LNHDA and CDR2 SQIVND (reference sequence). Between the trimmed V and J ends, which lost 2 bases and 8 bases, there was a span of 3 bases. The CDR3 is made up of 11 amino acids. The CDR3, as DNA: TGTGCCAGTAGTATAACAGAAAAACTGTTTTTT. The encoded protein is CASSITEKLFF.

The chain combines TRBV4-1 with TRBJ2-3; 7 bases align to TRBD1. Germline CDR1 reads MGHRA; CDR2 reads YSYEKL. The ends lost 0 bases at V and 1 base at J; junction bases unmatched: 13. This CDR3 region has 19 residues. CDR3 amino acids: CASSQDSVLRQGGTDTQYF. CDR3 coding DNA: TGCGCCAGCAGCCAAGATTCAGTCCTTAGACAGGGTGGCACAGATACGCAGTATTTT.

The chain has TRBV4-1 and TRBJ1-6; perhaps TRBD1 as D (5 bases). With 0 bases removed from V and 3 bases from J, the gap between germline ends came to 9 bases. Looked up from germline, CDR1 is MGHRA and CDR2 is YSYEKL. The CDR3 contains 16 residues. CDR3 in amino acids: CASSQEVQGYNSPLHF. The DNA for the CDR3 is TGCGCCAGCAGCCAAGAAGTCCAGGGCTATAATTCACCCCTCCACTTT.

The chain links TRBV29-1 to TRBJ2-5; a weak D match, TRBD2 (7 bases). V was shortened by 7 bases and J by 4 bases, with 19 bases between the two germline ends. CDR3 length equals 14 residues. Germline CDR1 is SQVTM and CDR2 is ANQGSEA. The CDR3 region has the DNA TGCAGCGCTGGGGGGGGCCGGGGCGGAGAGACCCAGTACTTC. Its translation is CSAGGGRGGETQYF. Combining the CDR3 with reference TRBV29-1 and TRBJ2-5 gives the whole variable domain SAVISQKPSRDICQRGTSLTIQCQVDSQVTMMFWYRQQPGQSLTLIATANQGSEATYESGFVIDKFPISRPNLTFSTLTVSNMSPEDSSIYLCSAGGGRGGETQYFGPGTRLLVL.

The rearrangement links TRBV10-3 to TRBJ1-2, with a possible D match to TRBD1 (5 bases). Trimming cost V 4 bases and J 3 bases, with 18 bases left between them. The CDR3 runs to 16 residues. Germline V gene lookup returns CDR1 ENHRY and CDR2 SYGVKD. CDR3 amino acids: CAISGGGGFTDYGYTF. For the CDR3, the DNA is TGTGCCATCAGTGGGGGCGGGGGTTTCACAGACTATGGCTACACCTTC.

The J gene is TRBJ1-5, the V gene TRBV5-6; D is possibly TRBD1 (6 bases). CDR3 length: 16 amino acids. In germline, CDR1 is SGHDT, CDR2 YYEEEE. V was trimmed by 4 bases and J by 3 bases, leaving 17 bases between them. The CDR3 coding sequence is TGTGCCAGCAGCAGGGGGGGAGAGCTTACCAATCAGCCCCAGCATTTT. Translating it yields CASSRGGELTNQPQHF.